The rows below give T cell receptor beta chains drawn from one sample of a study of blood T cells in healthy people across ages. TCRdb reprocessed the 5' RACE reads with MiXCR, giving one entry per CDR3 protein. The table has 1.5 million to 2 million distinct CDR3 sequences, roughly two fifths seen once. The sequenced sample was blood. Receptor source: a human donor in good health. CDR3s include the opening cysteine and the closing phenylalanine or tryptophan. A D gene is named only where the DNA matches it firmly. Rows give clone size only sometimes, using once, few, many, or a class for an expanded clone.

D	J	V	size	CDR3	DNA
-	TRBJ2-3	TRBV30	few	CAWSVRESRGDTQYF	TGTGCCTGGAGTGTACGGGAAAGCCGGGGGGATACGCAGTATTTT
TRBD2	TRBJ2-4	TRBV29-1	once	CSVAGPSGAHNEQYF	TGCAGCGTCGCGGGCCCTAGCGGGGCACACAATGAGCAGTACTTC
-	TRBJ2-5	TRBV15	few	CATSRDNWGTGQQTQYF	TGTGCCACCAGCAGAGATAATTGGGGGACGGGGCAACAGACCCAGTACTTC
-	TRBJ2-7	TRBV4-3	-	CANSQRVGTEQYF	TGCGCCAACAGCCAGAGGGTTGGGACCGAGCAGTACTTC
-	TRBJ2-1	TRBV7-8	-	CASSPGASNHNEQFF	TGTGCCAGCAGCCCTGGCGCCAGCAACCACAATGAGCAGTTCTTC
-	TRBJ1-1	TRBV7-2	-	CASSPMDGVVAFF	TGTGCCAGCAGCCCGATGGACGGGGTGGTAGCTTTCTTT
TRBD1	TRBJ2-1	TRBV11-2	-	CASSSLGTGELGGNEQFF	TGTGCCAGCAGCTCACTGGGGACAGGAGAATTGGGTGGCAATGAGCAGTTCTTC
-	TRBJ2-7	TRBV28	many	CASSLKDEQYF	TGTGCCAGCAGCTTAAAGGACGAGCAGTACTTC
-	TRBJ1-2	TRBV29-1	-	CSVVRMDYGYTF	TGCAGCGTCGTCAGGATGGACTATGGCTACACCTTC
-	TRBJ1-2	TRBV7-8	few	CASSLRTTQRYGYTF	TGTGCCAGCAGCTTACGGACCACACAAAGATATGGCTACACCTTC
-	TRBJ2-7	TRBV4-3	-	CASSQGWQGPYEQYF	TGCGCCAGCAGCCAAGGTTGGCAGGGCCCCTACGAGCAGTACTTC
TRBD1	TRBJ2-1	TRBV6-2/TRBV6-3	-	CASSDRGQGEQFF	TGTGCCAGCAGCGACAGGGGGCAGGGTGAGCAGTTCTTC
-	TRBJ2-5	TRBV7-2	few	CASSLVWLETQYF	TGTGCCAGCAGCTTAGTCTGGTTGGAGACCCAGTACTTC
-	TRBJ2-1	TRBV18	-	CASSPPISNNEQFF	TGTGCCAGCTCACCGCCTATATCAAACAATGAGCAGTTCTTC
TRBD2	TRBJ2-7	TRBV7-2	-	CASSIAGGSSYEQYF	TGTGCCAGCAGCATAGCGGGGGGGAGCTCCTACGAGCAGTACTTC
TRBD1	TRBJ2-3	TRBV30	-	CAWGGQGYTQYF	TGTGCCTGGGGAGGACAGGGCTATACGCAGTATTTT
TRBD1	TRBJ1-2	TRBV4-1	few	CASSQLGDRRYGYTF	TGCGCCAGCAGCCAATTAGGGGACAGAAGGTATGGCTACACCTTC
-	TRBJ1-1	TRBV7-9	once	CASSLGAGGDAFF	TGTGCCAGCAGCTTAGGGGCGGGGGGCGACGCTTTCTTT
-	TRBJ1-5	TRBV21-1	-	CASSTAVQPQHF	TGTGCCAGCAGCACGGCTGTCCAGCCCCAGCATTTT
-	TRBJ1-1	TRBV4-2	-	CASSQDSLPGRAFF	TGTGCCAGCAGCCAAGACTCCTTACCGGGTCGGGCTTTCTTT
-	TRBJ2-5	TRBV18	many	CASSPPSEETQYF	TGTGCCAGCTCACCACCGAGTGAAGAGACCCAGTACTTC
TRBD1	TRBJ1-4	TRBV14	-	CASSRDTGDPTNEKLVF	TGTGCCAGCAGCCGAGACACAGGGGATCCAACTAATGAAAAACTGGTTTTT
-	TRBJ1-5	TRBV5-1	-	CASPGRVDYDQPQHF	TGCGCCAGTCCTGGCAGGGTGGACTACGATCAGCCCCAGCATTTT
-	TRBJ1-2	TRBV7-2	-	CASSLGNREYGYTF	TGTGCCAGCAGCTTAGGGAACAGAGAGTATGGCTACACCTTC
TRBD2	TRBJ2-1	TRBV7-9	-	CASSSPERGRNEQFF	TGTGCCAGCAGCTCGCCGGAGCGGGGGAGGAATGAGCAGTTCTTC
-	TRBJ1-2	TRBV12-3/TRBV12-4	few	CASSSSTGISYGYTF	TGTGCCAGCAGTTCCTCAACAGGGATCAGCTATGGCTACACCTTC
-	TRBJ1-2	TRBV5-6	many	CASSLDRDYGYTF	TGTGCCAGCAGCTTGGACAGGGACTATGGCTACACCTTC
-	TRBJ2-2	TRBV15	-	CATSQQYTGELFF	TGTGCCACCAGTCAACAGTATACCGGGGAGCTGTTTTTT
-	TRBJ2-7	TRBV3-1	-	CASSQDPPAGTREQYF	TGTGCCAGCAGCCAAGACCCCCCGGCAGGAACCCGCGAGCAGTACTTC
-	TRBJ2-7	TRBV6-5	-	CASSSWTPPYEQYF	TGTGCCAGCAGTTCGTGGACGCCACCCTACGAGCAGTACTTC
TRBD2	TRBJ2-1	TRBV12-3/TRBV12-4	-	CASSFGERGKFF	TGTGCCAGCAGTTTTGGGGAGCGGGGGAAGTTCTTC